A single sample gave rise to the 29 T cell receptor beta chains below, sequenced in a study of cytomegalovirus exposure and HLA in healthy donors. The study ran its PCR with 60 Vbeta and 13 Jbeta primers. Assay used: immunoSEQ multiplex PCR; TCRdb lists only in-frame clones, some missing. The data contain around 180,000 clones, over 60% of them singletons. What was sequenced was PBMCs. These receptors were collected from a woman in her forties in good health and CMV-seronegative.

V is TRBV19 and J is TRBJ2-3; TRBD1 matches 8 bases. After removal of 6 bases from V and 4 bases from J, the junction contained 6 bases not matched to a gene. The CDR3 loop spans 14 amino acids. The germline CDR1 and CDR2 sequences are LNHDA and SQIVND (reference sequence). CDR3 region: CASRETGGSDTQYF. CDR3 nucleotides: TGTGCCAGTAGGGAAACAGGGGGATCAGATACGCAGTATTTT.

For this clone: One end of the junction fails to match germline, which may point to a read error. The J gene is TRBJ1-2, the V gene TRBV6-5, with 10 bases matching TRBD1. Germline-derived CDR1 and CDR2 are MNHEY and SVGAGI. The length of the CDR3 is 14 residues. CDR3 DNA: TGTGTCAGCAGTGGACAGGGGGCTAACTATGGCTACACCTTC. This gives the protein CVSSGQGANYGYTF.

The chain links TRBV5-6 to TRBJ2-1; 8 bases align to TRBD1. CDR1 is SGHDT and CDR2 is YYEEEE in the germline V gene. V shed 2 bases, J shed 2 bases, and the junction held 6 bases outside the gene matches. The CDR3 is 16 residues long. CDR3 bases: TGTGCCAGCAGCTTTTTGGACAGGGACGCCTACAATGAGCAGTTCTTC. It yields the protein CASSFLDRDAYNEQFF. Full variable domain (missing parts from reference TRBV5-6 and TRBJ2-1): DAGVTQSPTHLIKTRGQQVTLRCSPKSGHDTVSWYQQALGQGPQFIFQYYEEEERQRGNFPDRFSGHQFPNYSSELNVNALLLGDSALYLCASSFLDRDAYNEQFFGPGTRLTVL.

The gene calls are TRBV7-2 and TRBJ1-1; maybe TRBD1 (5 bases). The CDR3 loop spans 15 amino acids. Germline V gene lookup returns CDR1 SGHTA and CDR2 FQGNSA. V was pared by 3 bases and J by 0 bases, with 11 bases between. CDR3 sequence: CASSFQGRLNTEAFF. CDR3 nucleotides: TGTGCCAGCAGCTTTCAGGGTAGGCTGAACACTGAAGCTTTCTTT. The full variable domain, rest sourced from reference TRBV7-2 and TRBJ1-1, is GAGVSQSPSNKVTEKGKDVELRCDPISGHTALYWYRQSLGQGLEFLIYFQGNSAPDKSGLPSDRFSAERTGGSVSTLTIQRTQQEDSAVYLCASSFQGRLNTEAFFGQGTRLTVV.

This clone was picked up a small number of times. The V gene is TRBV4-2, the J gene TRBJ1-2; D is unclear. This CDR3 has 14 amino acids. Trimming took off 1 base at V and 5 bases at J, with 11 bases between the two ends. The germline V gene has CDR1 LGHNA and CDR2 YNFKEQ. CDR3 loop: CASSQVMGSYGYTF. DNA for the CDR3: TGTGCCAGCAGCCAAGTAATGGGGAGTTATGGCTACACCTTC.

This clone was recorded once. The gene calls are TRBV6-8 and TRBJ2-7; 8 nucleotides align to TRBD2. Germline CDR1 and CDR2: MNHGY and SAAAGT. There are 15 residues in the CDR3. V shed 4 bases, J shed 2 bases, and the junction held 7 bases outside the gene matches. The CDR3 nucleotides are TGTGCCAGCAGTTTCTTAGAGGGACTAGCCTACGAGCAGTACGTC. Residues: CASSFLEGLAYEQYV.

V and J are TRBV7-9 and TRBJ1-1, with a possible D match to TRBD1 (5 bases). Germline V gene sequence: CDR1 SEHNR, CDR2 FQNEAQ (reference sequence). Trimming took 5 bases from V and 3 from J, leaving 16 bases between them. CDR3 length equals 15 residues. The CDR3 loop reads CASSPLGGVDTEAFF. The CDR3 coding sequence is TGTGCCAGCAGCCCCCTCGGAGGGGTTGACACTGAAGCTTTCTTT.

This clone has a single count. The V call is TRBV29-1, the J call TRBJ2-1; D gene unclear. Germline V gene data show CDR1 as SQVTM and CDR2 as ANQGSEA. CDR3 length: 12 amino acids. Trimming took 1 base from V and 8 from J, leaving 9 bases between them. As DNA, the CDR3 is TGCAGCGTTGAAGCCTTGGGCTATGAGCAGTTCTTC. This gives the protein CSVEALGYEQFF.

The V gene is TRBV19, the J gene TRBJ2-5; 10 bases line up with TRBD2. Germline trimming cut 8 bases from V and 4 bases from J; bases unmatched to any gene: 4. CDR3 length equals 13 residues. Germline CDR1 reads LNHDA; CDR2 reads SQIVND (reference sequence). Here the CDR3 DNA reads TGTGCCAGTGCATCTAGCGGGAGAGAGACCCAGTACTTC. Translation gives CASASSGRETQYF.

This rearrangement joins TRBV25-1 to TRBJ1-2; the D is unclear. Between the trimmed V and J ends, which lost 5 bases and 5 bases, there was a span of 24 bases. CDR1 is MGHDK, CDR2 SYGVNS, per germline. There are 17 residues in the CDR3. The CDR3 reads CASSNDRGSAFHYGYTF. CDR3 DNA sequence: TGTGCCAGCAGTAACGACCGCGGGTCCGCTTTCCATTATGGCTACACCTTC.

The CDR3 DNA follows: TGTGCCAGTAGTATGGGCAGGTTAGGACTCACCTTC. This encodes CASSMGRLGLTF. The gene calls are TRBV19 and TRBJ1-2; D gene uncertain. Trimming took 3 bases from V and 13 from J, leaving 15 bases between them. This CDR3 region has 12 residues. In germline, CDR1 is LNHDA, CDR2 SQIVND (reference sequence).

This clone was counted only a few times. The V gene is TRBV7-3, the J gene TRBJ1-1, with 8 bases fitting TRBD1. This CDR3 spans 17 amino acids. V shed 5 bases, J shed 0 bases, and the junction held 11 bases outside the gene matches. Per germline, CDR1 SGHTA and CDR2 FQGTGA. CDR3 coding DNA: TGTGCCAGCAGCCTAGGGACAGGCAATAGGATGAACACTGAAGCTTTCTTT. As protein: CASSLGTGNRMNTEAFF. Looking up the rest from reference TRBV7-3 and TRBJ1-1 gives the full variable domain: GAGVSQTPSNKVTEKGKYVELRCDPISGHTALYWYRQSLGQGPEFLIYFQGTGAADDSGLPNDRFFAVRPEGSVSTLKIQRTERGDSAVYLCASSLGTGNRMNTEAFFGQGTRLTVV.

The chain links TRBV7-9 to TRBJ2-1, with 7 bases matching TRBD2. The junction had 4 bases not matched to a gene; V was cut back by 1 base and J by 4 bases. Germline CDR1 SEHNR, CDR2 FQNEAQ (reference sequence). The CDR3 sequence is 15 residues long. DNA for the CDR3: TGTGCCAGCAGCTTAGGGCTAGCGGTGTACAATGAGCAGTTCTTC. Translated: CASSLGLAVYNEQFF.

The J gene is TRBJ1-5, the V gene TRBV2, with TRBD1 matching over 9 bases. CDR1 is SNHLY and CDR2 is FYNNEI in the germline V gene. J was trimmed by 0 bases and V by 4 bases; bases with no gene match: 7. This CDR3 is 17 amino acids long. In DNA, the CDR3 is TGTGCCAGCAGTGGGCAGACAGGGGGTAATAGCAATCAGCCCCAGCATTTT. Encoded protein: CASSGQTGGNSNQPQHF.

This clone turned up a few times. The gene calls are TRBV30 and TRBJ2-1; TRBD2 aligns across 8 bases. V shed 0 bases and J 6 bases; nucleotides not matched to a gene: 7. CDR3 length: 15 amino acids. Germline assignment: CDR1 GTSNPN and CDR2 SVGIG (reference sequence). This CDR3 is CAWSVPGRVFNEQFF. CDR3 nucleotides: TGTGCCTGGAGTGTACCCGGGAGGGTGTTCAATGAGCAGTTCTTC.

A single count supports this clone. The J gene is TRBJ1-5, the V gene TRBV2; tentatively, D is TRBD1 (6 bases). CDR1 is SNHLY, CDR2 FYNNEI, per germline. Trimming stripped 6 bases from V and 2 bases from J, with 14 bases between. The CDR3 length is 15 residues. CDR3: CASRTTGHGNQPQHF. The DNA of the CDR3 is TGTGCCAGCAGGACCACAGGGCACGGCAATCAGCCCCAGCATTTT.

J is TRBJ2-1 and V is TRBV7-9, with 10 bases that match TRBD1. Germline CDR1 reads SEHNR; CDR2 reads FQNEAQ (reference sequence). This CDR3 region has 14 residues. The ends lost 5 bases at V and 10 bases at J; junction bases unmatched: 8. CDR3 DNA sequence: TGTGCCAGCAGCATGACCGGGACAGGGGCCGAGCAGTTCTTC. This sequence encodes CASSMTGTGAEQFF.

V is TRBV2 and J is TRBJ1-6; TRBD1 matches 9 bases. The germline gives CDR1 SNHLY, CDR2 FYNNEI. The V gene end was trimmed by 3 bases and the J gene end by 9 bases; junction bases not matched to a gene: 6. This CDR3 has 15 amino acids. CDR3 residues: CASSDGTGTLSPLHF. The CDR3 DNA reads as TGTGCCAGCAGTGATGGGACAGGGACCCTTTCACCCCTCCACTTT.

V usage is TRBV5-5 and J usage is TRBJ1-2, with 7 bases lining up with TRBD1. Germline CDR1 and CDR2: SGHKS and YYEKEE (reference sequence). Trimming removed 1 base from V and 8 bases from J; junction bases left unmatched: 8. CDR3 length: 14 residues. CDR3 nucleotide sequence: TGTGCCAGCAGCTTGACAGGGGAGATGAACGGCTACACCTTC. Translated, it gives CASSLTGEMNGYTF.

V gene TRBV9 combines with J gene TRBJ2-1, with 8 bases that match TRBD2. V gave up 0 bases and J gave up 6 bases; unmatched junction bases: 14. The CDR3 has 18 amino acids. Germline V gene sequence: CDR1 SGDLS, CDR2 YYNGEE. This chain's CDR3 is CASSVAGTSGRPGNEQFF. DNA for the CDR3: TGTGCCAGCAGCGTAGCCGGAACTAGCGGACGACCAGGCAATGAGCAGTTCTTC.

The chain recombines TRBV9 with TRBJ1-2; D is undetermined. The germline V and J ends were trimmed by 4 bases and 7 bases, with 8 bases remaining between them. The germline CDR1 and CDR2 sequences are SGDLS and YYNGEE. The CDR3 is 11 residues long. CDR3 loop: CASSTGSGYTF. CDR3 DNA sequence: TGTGCCAGCAGCACCGGGAGTGGCTACACCTTC.

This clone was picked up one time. CDR3 DNA sequence: TGTGCCAGTAACGCCCTAGCGGGAGTAAGTGATGAGCAGTTCTTC. As protein: CASNALAGVSDEQFF. The chain combines TRBV19 with TRBJ2-1, with 10 bases aligning to TRBD2. The V gene end was trimmed by 7 bases and the J gene end by 8 bases; junction bases not matched to a gene: 11. Germline CDR1 is LNHDA and CDR2 is SQIVND (reference sequence). The CDR3 totals 15 residues.

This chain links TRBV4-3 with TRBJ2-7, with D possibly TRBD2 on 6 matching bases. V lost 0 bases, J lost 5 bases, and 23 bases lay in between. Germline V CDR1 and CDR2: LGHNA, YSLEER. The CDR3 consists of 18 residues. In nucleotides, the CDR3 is TGCGCCAGCAGCCAAGATCTCGGGGGAGGCTCTTTCGGCGACGAGCAGTACTTC. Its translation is CASSQDLGGGSFGDEQYF.

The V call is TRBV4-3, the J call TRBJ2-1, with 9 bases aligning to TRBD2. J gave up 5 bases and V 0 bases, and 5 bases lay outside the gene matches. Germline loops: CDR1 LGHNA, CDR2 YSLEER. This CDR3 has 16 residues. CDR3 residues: CASSQEVASGNNEQFF. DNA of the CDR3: TGCGCCAGCAGCCAAGAGGTCGCTAGCGGGAACAATGAGCAGTTCTTC.

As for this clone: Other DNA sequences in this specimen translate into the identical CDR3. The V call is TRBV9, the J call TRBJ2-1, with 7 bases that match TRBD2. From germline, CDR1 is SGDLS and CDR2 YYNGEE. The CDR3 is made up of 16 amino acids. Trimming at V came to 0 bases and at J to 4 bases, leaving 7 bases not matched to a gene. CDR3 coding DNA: TGTGCCAGCAGCGTAGGGGGGGGAGGGCCGTACAATGAGCAGTTCTTC. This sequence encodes CASSVGGGGPYNEQFF.

For the CDR3, the DNA is TGTGCCATCAGCGCCGGACAGGGGAATGAAAAACTGTTTTTT. Amino acids: CAISAGQGNEKLFF. This sequence joins TRBV10-3 and TRBJ1-4, with 9 bases lining up with TRBD1. Germline CDR1 is ENHRY and CDR2 is SYGVKD. J gave up 5 bases and V 6 bases, and 4 bases lay outside the gene matches. CDR3 length: 14 amino acids.

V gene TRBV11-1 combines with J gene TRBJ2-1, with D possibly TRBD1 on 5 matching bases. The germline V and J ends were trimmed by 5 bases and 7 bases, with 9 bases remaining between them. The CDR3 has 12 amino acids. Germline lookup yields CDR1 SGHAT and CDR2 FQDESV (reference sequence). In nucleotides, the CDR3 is TGTGCCAGCAGCAAGGGGTCAAATGAGCAGTTCTTC. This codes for CASSKGSNEQFF.

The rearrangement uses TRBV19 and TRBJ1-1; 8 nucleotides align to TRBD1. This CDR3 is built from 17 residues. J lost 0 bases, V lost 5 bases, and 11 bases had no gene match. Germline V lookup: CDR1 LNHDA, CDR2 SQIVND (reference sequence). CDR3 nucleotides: TGTGCCAGTAGTTCCAGGACAGGGAAGGCTGTGAACACTGAAGCTTTCTTT. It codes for CASSSRTGKAVNTEAFF. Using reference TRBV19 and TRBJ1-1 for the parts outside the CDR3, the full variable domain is DGGITQSPKYLFRKEGQNVTLSCEQNLNHDAMYWYRQDPGQGLRLIYYSQIVNDFQKGDIAEGYSVSREKKESFPLTVTSAQKNPTAFYLCASSSRTGKAVNTEAFFGQGTRLTVV.

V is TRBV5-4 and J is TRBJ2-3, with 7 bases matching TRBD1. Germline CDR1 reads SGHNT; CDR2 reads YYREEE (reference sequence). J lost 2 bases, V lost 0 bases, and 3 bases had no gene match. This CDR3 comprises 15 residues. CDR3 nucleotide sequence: TGTGCCAGCAGCTTGGGGGGACAGAACACAGATACGCAGTATTTT. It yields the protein CASSLGGQNTDTQYF. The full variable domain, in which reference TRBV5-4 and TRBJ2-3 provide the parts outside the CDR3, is ETGVTQSPTHLIKTRGQQVTLRCSSQSGHNTVSWYQQALGQGPQFIFQYYREEENGRGNFPPRFSGLQFPNYSSELNVNALELDDSALYLCASSLGGQNTDTQYFGPGTRLTVL.